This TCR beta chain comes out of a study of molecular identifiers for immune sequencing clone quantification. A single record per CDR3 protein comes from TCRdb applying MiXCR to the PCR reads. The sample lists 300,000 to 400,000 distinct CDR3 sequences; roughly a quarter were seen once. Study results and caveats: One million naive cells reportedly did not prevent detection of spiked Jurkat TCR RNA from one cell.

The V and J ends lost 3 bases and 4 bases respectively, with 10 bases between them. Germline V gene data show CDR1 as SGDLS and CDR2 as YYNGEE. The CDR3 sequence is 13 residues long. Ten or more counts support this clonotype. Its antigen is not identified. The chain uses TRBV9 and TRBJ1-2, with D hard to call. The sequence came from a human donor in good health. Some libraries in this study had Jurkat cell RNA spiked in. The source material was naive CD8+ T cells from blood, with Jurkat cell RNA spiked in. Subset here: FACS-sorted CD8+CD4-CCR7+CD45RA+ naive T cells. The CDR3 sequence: CASSASGTYGYTF. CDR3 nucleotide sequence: TGTGCCAGCAGCGCGTCAGGTACCTATGGCTACACCTTC.